This passage covers 23 T cell receptor beta chains from one sample sequenced in a study of cytomegalovirus exposure and HLA in healthy donors. It was with 60 Vbeta and 13 Jbeta primers that the PCR ran. Clones were sequenced by immunoSEQ multiplex PCR, and TCRdb holds only the in-frame ones, with some missing. The sample lists around 100,000 clones, around 70% occurring once. The specimen sequenced was PBMCs. These receptors came from a man aged 25-45 years in good health and CMV-seropositive.

The chain's CDR3 is CASSLARSTGDNSPLHF. The CDR3 nucleotides are TGCGCCAGCAGCTTGGCCCGGTCAACAGGGGATAATTCACCCCTCCACTTT. The V call is TRBV5-1, the J call TRBJ1-6, with 7 bases lining up with TRBD1. This CDR3 has 17 residues. With V trimmed by 0 bases and J by 5 bases, 8 bases remained unmatched. Germline values: CDR1 SGHRS, CDR2 YFSETQ.

In the case of this clone: The sample carries other DNA sequences with the same CDR3. The gene calls are TRBV5-1 and TRBJ2-1; perhaps TRBD1 as D (5 bases). The CDR3 is 15 residues long. Germline lookup yields CDR1 SGHRS and CDR2 YFSETQ. The V end lost 1 base, the J end lost 0 bases, and 8 bases lay between the germline ends. CDR3 nucleotide sequence: TGCGCCAGCAGCTTGACAGGCAGCTCCTACAATGAGCAGTTCTTC. Translation: CASSLTGSSYNEQFF.

This clone was picked up a small number of times. The chain recombines TRBV19 with TRBJ2-3, with 13 positions matching TRBD2. CDR1 and CDR2 (germline): LNHDA, SQIVND (reference sequence). This CDR3 comprises 17 residues. Trimming took 2 bases from V and 0 from J; bases not matched to a gene: 2. CDR3 nucleotides: TGTGCCAGTAGTATAAGGGGACTAGCGGGGAGCACAGATACGCAGTATTTT. This codes for CASSIRGLAGSTDTQYF. The full variable domain, rest sourced from reference TRBV19 and TRBJ2-3, is DGGITQSPKYLFRKEGQNVTLSCEQNLNHDAMYWYRQDPGQGLRLIYYSQIVNDFQKGDIAEGYSVSREKKESFPLTVTSAQKNPTAFYLCASSIRGLAGSTDTQYFGPGTRLTVL.

This sequence joins TRBV4-1 and TRBJ2-3, with TRBD2 matching 7 bases. Germline lookup yields CDR1 MGHRA and CDR2 YSYEKL. CDR3 length equals 15 residues. Trimming cost V 4 bases and J 3 bases; bases outside gene matches: 7. CDR3 region: CASSLLSGTTDTQYF. As DNA, the CDR3 is TGCGCCAGCAGCCTCCTCAGCGGGACTACAGATACGCAGTATTTT.

This clone was detected only a few times. The CDR3 DNA sequence: TGCGCCAGCAGCTTGCCCCCCTTAGCGGGGGCTCCCACAGATACGCAGTATTTT. Protein product: CASSLPPLAGAPTDTQYF. J is TRBJ2-3 and V is TRBV5-1; 9 nucleotides align to TRBD2. There are 18 residues in the CDR3. V lost 1 base, J lost 2 bases, and 11 bases stayed unmatched. The germline gives CDR1 SGHRS, CDR2 YFSETQ. Drawing the rest from reference TRBV5-1 and TRBJ2-3, the complete variable domain is KAGVTQTPRYLIKTRGQQVTLSCSPISGHRSVSWYQQTPGQGLQFLFEYFSETQRNKGNFPGRFSGRQFSNSRSEMNVSTLELGDSALYLCASSLPPLAGAPTDTQYFGPGTRLTVL.

This clone has a handful of counts. The V call is TRBV7-3, the J call TRBJ2-5; 7 nucleotides align to TRBD2. Germline V lookup: CDR1 SGHTA, CDR2 FQGTGA. The CDR3 has 16 residues. With V trimmed by 2 bases and J by 5 bases, 11 bases remained unmatched. The CDR3 bases are TGTGCCAGCAGCTTAGACGAGCTAGCGGTGGATGAGACCCAGTACTTC. Its translation is CASSLDELAVDETQYF.

The sample holds a few counts of this clone. This rearrangement joins TRBV7-3 to TRBJ2-5; 8 bases are shared with TRBD2. V lost 2 bases to trimming and J lost 7 bases; unmatched junction nucleotides: 9. Per the germline V gene, CDR1 is SGHTA and CDR2 is FQGTGA. The CDR3 runs to 15 residues. This chain's CDR3 is CASSLFGTSPGTQYF. The DNA for the CDR3 is TGTGCCAGCAGCTTATTCGGGACTAGTCCGGGGACCCAGTACTTC.

This chain links TRBV7-2 with TRBJ1-2; possibly TRBD1 for D (6 bases). Germline V lookup: CDR1 SGHTA, CDR2 FQGNSA. CDR3 length: 12 amino acids. Trimming pared 6 bases from V and 5 bases from J, leaving 10 bases between. In nucleotides, the CDR3 is TGTGCCAGCAGTGATCAGGGGTATGGCTACACCTTC. Translation gives CASSDQGYGYTF.

This clone was seen only a few times. The rearrangement joins TRBV30 to TRBJ1-1; the D is unclear. Trimming took off 3 bases at V and 7 bases at J, with 12 bases between the two ends. The CDR3 runs to 12 residues. Germline assignment: CDR1 GTSNPN and CDR2 SVGIG (reference sequence). The CDR3 DNA sequence: TGTGCCTGGAGCCCTTTTACAGATGAAGCTTTCTTT. It specifies CAWSPFTDEAFF.

The genes are TRBV28 and TRBJ2-7; 9 bases are shared with TRBD2. J was trimmed by 1 base and V by 8 bases; bases with no gene match: 6. Germline CDR1 MDHEN, CDR2 SYDVKM. The CDR3 extends over 14 amino acids. The CDR3 protein is CASALAGRSYEQYF. The CDR3 DNA reads as TGTGCCAGCGCCCTAGCGGGGAGGTCCTACGAGCAGTACTTC. The variable domain in full, with the rest retrieved from reference TRBV28 and TRBJ2-7, is DVKVTQSSRYLVKRTGEKVFLECVQDMDHENMFWYRQDPGLGLRLIYFSYDVKMKEKGDIPEGYSVSREKKERFSLILESASTNQTSMYLCASALAGRSYEQYFGPGTRLTVT.

This clone has a handful of counts. The rearrangement links TRBV9 to TRBJ1-2; D gene uncertain. V lost 0 bases and J 8 bases, leaving 17 bases between the germline ends. There are 15 residues in the CDR3. From germline, CDR1 is SGDLS and CDR2 YYNGEE. In DNA form, the CDR3 reads TGTGCCAGCAGCGTAGCTACCAGAGGCTCGGCGGGCTACACCTTC. Translated: CASSVATRGSAGYTF.

The J gene is TRBJ1-6, the V gene TRBV4-2; D not certain. With 3 bases removed from V and 0 bases from J, the gap between germline ends came to 9 bases. Germline-derived CDR1 and CDR2 are LGHNA and YNFKEQ. The CDR3 has 16 residues. The chain's CDR3 is CASSQEQSSYNSPLHF. The CDR3, as DNA: TGTGCCAGCAGCCAGGAACAGAGCTCCTATAATTCACCCCTCCACTTT.

The genes are TRBV29-1 and TRBJ1-3, with D unresolved. Trimming shortened V by 5 bases and J by 0 bases, and 14 bases separated the two germline ends. In germline, CDR1 is SQVTM, CDR2 ANQGSEA. The CDR3 runs to 15 residues. The chain's CDR3 is CSVSETYYSGNTIYF. As DNA, the CDR3 is TGCAGCGTTTCAGAGACATATTACTCTGGAAACACCATATATTTT.

The V and J genes are TRBV18 and TRBJ2-5; TRBD2 agrees at 11 bases. Looked up from germline, CDR1 is KGHSH and CDR2 is LQKENI. With V trimmed by 2 bases and J by 4 bases, 3 bases remained unmatched. This CDR3 region has 15 residues. The CDR3 DNA is TGTGCCAGCTCACCAGGGACTAGCGGAGTAGAGACCCAGTACTTC. Translated: CASSPGTSGVETQYF. Supplemented by reference TRBV18 and TRBJ2-5, the full variable domain reads NAGVMQNPRHLVRRRGQEARLRCSPMKGHSHVYWYRQLPEEGLKFMVYLQKENIIDESGMPKERFSAEFPKEGPSILRIQQVVRGDSAAYFCASSPGTSGVETQYFGPGTRLLVL.

This clone occurred a few times. The V and J genes are TRBV10-2 and TRBJ2-7; D is perhaps TRBD1 (6 bases). The CDR3 extends over 15 amino acids. Germline values: CDR1 WSHSY, CDR2 SAAADI. V was clipped by 4 bases and J by 0 bases, with 13 bases between them. CDR3 amino acids: CASSGNWTASYEQYF. CDR3 nucleotides: TGCGCCAGCAGTGGAAATTGGACAGCCTCCTACGAGCAGTACTTC.

This clone has more than one count but fewer than ten. This rearrangement joins TRBV19 to TRBJ1-1; 8 nucleotides match TRBD1. V lost 6 bases to trimming and J lost 3 bases; unmatched junction nucleotides: 9. This CDR3 has 15 residues. CDR1 is LNHDA and CDR2 is SQIVND in the germline V gene (reference sequence). The CDR3 DNA reads as TGTGCCAGTAGCTCAACCGGGACAGGCTACACTGAAGCTTTCTTT. Translation: CASSSTGTGYTEAFF.

V and J are TRBV7-9 and TRBJ2-2; TRBD1 agrees at 9 bases. CDR1 is SEHNR and CDR2 is FQNEAQ in the germline V gene (reference sequence). The CDR3 is 17 residues long. V shed 5 bases, J shed 8 bases, and the junction held 15 bases outside the gene matches. CDR3 residues: CASSGPPGQGGRGELFF. The CDR3 region has the DNA TGTGCCAGCAGCGGACCTCCGGGACAGGGCGGCAGAGGGGAGCTGTTTTTT.

This chain joins TRBV18 and TRBJ1-5; perhaps TRBD1 as D (6 bases). The V gene's germline CDR1 is KGHSH and CDR2 LQKENI. This CDR3 comprises 13 residues. Trimming took 4 bases from V and 4 from J, leaving 8 bases between them. The CDR3 here is CASSQGENQPQHF. The CDR3 coding sequence is TGTGCCAGCTCACAGGGGGAGAATCAGCCCCAGCATTTT.

The chain has TRBV7-2 and TRBJ2-3; 15 bases are a match to TRBD2. Germline CDR1 reads SGHTA; CDR2 reads FQGNSA. With 4 bases clipped from V and 8 bases from J, the junction kept 7 bases outside the gene matches. CDR3 size: 16 residues. CDR3 bases: TGTGCCAGCAGCTCCTGGACTAGCGGGGGGGTTGGTACGCAGTATTTT. Protein: CASSSWTSGGVGTQYF.

The chain is built from TRBV5-1 and TRBJ2-1, with TRBD2 identical over 12 bases. Germline trimming cut 0 bases from V and 1 base from J; bases unmatched to any gene: 2. The CDR3 has 17 amino acids. Per the germline V gene, CDR1 is SGHRS and CDR2 is YFSETQ. The CDR3 sequence: CASSLGLAGVSYNEQFF. The CDR3 coding sequence is TGCGCCAGCAGCTTGGGACTAGCGGGGGTGTCCTACAATGAGCAGTTCTTC. The variable domain in full, with the rest retrieved from reference TRBV5-1 and TRBJ2-1, is KAGVTQTPRYLIKTRGQQVTLSCSPISGHRSVSWYQQTPGQGLQFLFEYFSETQRNKGNFPGRFSGRQFSNSRSEMNVSTLELGDSALYLCASSLGLAGVSYNEQFFGPGTRLTVL.

This clone appeared a single time. The J gene is TRBJ1-4, the V gene TRBV19; the D gene is possibly TRBD1 (6 bases). Germline values: CDR1 LNHDA, CDR2 SQIVND (reference sequence). V lost 6 bases, J lost 8 bases, and 13 bases lay in between. CDR3 length: 13 residues. DNA for the CDR3: TGTGCCAGTAGCACAGGGCAGTGGGAAAAACTGTTTTTT. This codes for CASSTGQWEKLFF.

Judged by abundance, this clone is medium-sized. The chain links TRBV6-5 to TRBJ2-7; 7 bases are shared with TRBD1. V lost 6 bases to trimming and J lost 7 bases; unmatched junction nucleotides: 12. This CDR3 region has 14 residues. Germline V gene sequence: CDR1 MNHEY, CDR2 SVGAGI. CDR3: CASRISTGPGEQYF. In DNA, the CDR3 is TGTGCCAGCAGGATTTCGACAGGGCCAGGGGAGCAGTACTTC.

Notes on this clone: A junction end diverges from the germline sequence, so it may reflect a read error. The chain recombines TRBV5-1 with TRBJ2-6, with 9 bases identical to TRBD1. The CDR3 has 15 residues. CDR1 and CDR2 (germline): SGHRS, YFSETQ. The CDR3 DNA follows: TGCGCCAGCAGCTTACAGGGGGCTGGGGCCAACGGCCTGACTTTC. Translating gives CASSLQGAGANGLTF.